This TCR beta chain was documented in a study of diagnostic markers for celiac disease. Germline V gene lookup returns CDR1 SGHTA and CDR2 FQGNSA. This CDR3 has 16 amino acids. After re-calling the reads, TCRdb lists one entry per CDR3 protein, DNA absent. This sample's table reports around 7,500 distinct CDR3 sequences. The chain couples TRBV7-2 to TRBJ1-6; TCRdb proposes TRBD1, but this gene call is untestable without DNA. The receptor was isolated from a human donor. This table probably holds off-target reads from a library built for another chain. Sequencing was performed on either unsorted cells or a sorted T cell fraction (not recorded which). The CDR3 is CASSAATGAASSPLHF. The variable domain in full, completed from reference TRBV7-2 and TRBJ1-6, reads GAGVSQSPSNKVTEKGKDVELRCDPISGHTALYWYRQSLGQGLEFLIYFQGNSAPDKSGLPSDRFSAERTGGSVSTLTIQRTQQEDSAVYLCASSAATGAASSPLHFGNGTRLTVT.